Presented here are 27 T cell receptor beta chains from one specimen sequenced in a study of blood T cell repertoires in COVID-19. Here immunoSEQ multiplex PCR was the method, and the copy in TCRdb shows in-frame clones only, minus some. The sample records about 35,000 clones, around 85% being singletons. The sample taken for sequencing was peripheral blood. The source is a man aged 55 to 70 with active or convalescent COVID-19.

This chain uses TRBV6-5 with TRBJ2-3; D may be TRBD2 (6 bases). The CDR3 sequence is 15 residues long. Germline lookup yields CDR1 MNHEY and CDR2 SVGAGI. The germline V and J ends were trimmed by 0 bases and 6 bases, with 13 bases remaining between them. CDR3 in amino acids: CASSYSPGRLDTQYF. CDR3 bases: TGTGCCAGCAGTTACTCCCCAGGGAGGCTGGATACGCAGTATTTT.

This clone was counted a single time. This chain joins TRBV6-6 and TRBJ2-7, with a weak D call TRBD1 (6 bases). Germline loops: CDR1 MNHNY, CDR2 SVGAGI (reference sequence). Trimming removed 5 bases at V and 4 bases at J, with 9 bases between. CDR3 size: 12 residues. CDR3 in amino acids: CASSPTGYEQYV. The CDR3 coding sequence is TGTGCCAGCAGTCCCACAGGGTACGAGCAGTACGTC.

This chain connects TRBV2 to TRBJ1-4; TRBD1 is a possible D gene (6 bases). In germline, CDR1 is SNHLY, CDR2 FYNNEI. The CDR3 is made up of 13 amino acids. V dropped 6 bases and J dropped 14 bases, with 19 bases sitting between them. CDR3 in amino acids: CASRETRDTCLFF. The CDR3 DNA reads as TGTGCCAGCAGGGAAACCCGGGACACCTGCCTGTTTTTT.

The rearrangement uses TRBV7-5 and TRBJ1-6; no DNA check was done on the table's D call, TRBD1. TRBV7-5 is annotated as a pseudogene. This CDR3 is 16 amino acids long. In DNA, the CDR3 is TGTGTCAGAAGCGTAGACAGGGGCTTCTATAATTCACCCCTCCACTTT. It is translated as CVRSVDRGFYNSPLHF.

CDR3 bases: TGTGCCATCAGTGAGTCACCGGGACTAGCGGGAGGGCAGCAGTTCTTC. Translated: CAISESPGLAGGQQFF. V is TRBV10-3 and J is TRBJ2-1; 16 nucleotides align to TRBD2. The CDR3 runs to 16 residues. After removal of 0 bases from V and 11 bases from J, the junction contained 4 bases not matched to a gene. Germline CDR1 ENHRY, CDR2 SYGVKD.

This chain joins TRBV5-1 and TRBJ2-5, with 7 positions matching TRBD1. Per the germline V gene, CDR1 is SGHRS and CDR2 is YFSETQ. V gave up 4 bases and J gave up 2 bases; unmatched junction bases: 5. The CDR3 is made up of 14 amino acids. Here the CDR3 DNA reads TGCGCCAGCAGCCACCGGGACAGACAAGAGACCCAGTACTTC. Amino acids: CASSHRDRQETQYF. The whole variable domain, filled in from reference TRBV5-1 and TRBJ2-5, reads KAGVTQTPRYLIKTRGQQVTLSCSPISGHRSVSWYQQTPGQGLQFLFEYFSETQRNKGNFPGRFSGRQFSNSRSEMNVSTLELGDSALYLCASSHRDRQETQYFGPGTRLLVL.

The chain combines TRBV7-2 with TRBJ2-5, with D maybe TRBD2 (6 bases). The CDR3 extends over 16 amino acids. Trimming removed 6 bases at V and 1 base at J, with 18 bases between. Germline V CDR1 and CDR2: SGHTA, FQGNSA. The chain's CDR3 is CASRGRYGGLQETQYF. The DNA of the CDR3 is TGTGCCAGCAGGGGTCGTTACGGGGGACTCCAAGAGACCCAGTACTTC.

This chain links TRBV28 with TRBJ1-4, with D perhaps matching TRBD1 (5 bases). Trimming removed 5 bases at V and 3 bases at J, with 10 bases between. This CDR3 contains 14 residues. The germline V gene has CDR1 MDHEN and CDR2 SYDVKM. The CDR3: CASSPPGANEKLFF. CDR3 sequence (DNA): TGTGCCAGCAGTCCACCGGGGGCTAATGAAAAACTGTTTTTT.

The chain links TRBV6-5 to TRBJ1-5; 7 positions agree with TRBD1. The V segment lost 7 bases and the J segment 3 bases; nucleotides outside the gene matches: 3. This CDR3 is 13 amino acids long. Germline loops: CDR1 MNHEY, CDR2 SVGAGI. DNA for the CDR3: TGTGCCAGCATACAGGGGACCAATCAGCCCCAGCATTTT. As protein: CASIQGTNQPQHF.

V and J are TRBV25-1 and TRBJ2-3; 9 bases are a match to TRBD2. This CDR3 is built from 16 residues. Unmatched junction bases numbered 4, after V lost 3 bases and J lost 0 bases. The germline V gene has CDR1 MGHDK and CDR2 SYGVNS. Here the CDR3 reads CASSDVGTSSTDTQYF. For the CDR3, the DNA is TGTGCCAGCAGTGATGTCGGGACTAGCAGCACAGATACGCAGTATTTT.

V usage is TRBV6-5 and J usage is TRBJ2-1; TRBD1 is a possible D gene (5 bases). The germline gives CDR1 MNHEY, CDR2 SVGAGI. Between the trimmed V and J ends, which lost 7 bases and 9 bases, there was a span of 19 bases. CDR3 length: 14 residues. CDR3 nucleotide sequence: TGTGCCAGCATCAAGCCAGGGATAGTTAGTGAGCAGTTCTTC. Protein: CASIKPGIVSEQFF.

The rearrangement joins TRBV6-5 to TRBJ2-3; possibly TRBD2 for D (5 bases). The CDR3 is 13 residues long. Per the germline V gene, CDR1 is MNHEY and CDR2 is SVGAGI. The ends were cut back, 8 bases at V and 0 bases at J, with 9 bases in the middle. The CDR3 nucleotides are TGTGCCAGCGGACTCCTTAGCACAGATACGCAGTATTTT. Amino acids: CASGLLSTDTQYF.

The chain joins TRBV29-1 to TRBJ2-5; D is perhaps TRBD1 (6 bases). Germline CDR1 is SQVTM and CDR2 is ANQGSEA. The CDR3 length is 13 residues. The V gene lost 4 bases and the J gene lost 6 bases, with 15 bases spanning the gap. The CDR3 nucleotides read TGCAGCGTTGCTTTCCTAGGGGGACAGACCCAGTACTTC. Protein sequence: CSVAFLGGQTQYF.

This chain uses TRBV10-3 with TRBJ1-1, with D maybe TRBD1 (5 bases). V lost 1 base and J lost 2, with 8 bases in between. Germline V gene data show CDR1 as ENHRY and CDR2 as SYGVKD. The CDR3 length is 14 residues. The CDR3 protein is CAISEYGQNTEAFF. The DNA for the CDR3 is TGTGCCATCAGTGAGTACGGACAAAACACTGAAGCTTTCTTT.

V usage is TRBV21-1 and J usage is TRBJ1-1. TRBV21-1 is shown as a pseudogene. The CDR3 is 16 residues long. The DNA of the CDR3 is TGTGCCAGCAGCACTGCTCCGGGAATAATGTACACTGAAGCTTTCTTT. This encodes CASSTAPGIMYTEAFF.

The chain employs TRBV29-1 and TRBJ1-3; 8 nucleotides align to TRBD1. The CDR3 length is 14 residues. CDR1 is SQVTM, CDR2 ANQGSEA, per germline. V dropped 6 bases and J dropped 3; count of bases not matched to a gene: 7. The CDR3 protein is CSVSTGAGGNTIYF. CDR3 DNA: TGCAGCGTGTCGACAGGGGCCGGTGGAAACACCATATATTTT.

This clone was seen just once. The V call is TRBV6-1, the J call TRBJ1-2, with 8 bases lining up with TRBD1. CDR1 and CDR2 (germline): MNHNS, SASEGT. The trim removed 6 bases at V and 5 bases at J, leaving 11 bases unmatched. This CDR3 has 15 amino acids. Here the CDR3 reads CASRKGMDRAYGYTF. CDR3 DNA: TGTGCCAGCAGAAAAGGAATGGACAGGGCGTATGGCTACACCTTC.

Only a few counts were recorded for this clone. The chain uses TRBV3-1 (or the pseudogene TRBV3-2) and TRBJ2-1, with D hard to call. V dropped 0 bases and J dropped 4 bases, with 13 bases sitting between them. The CDR3 spans 16 residues. The germline V gene has CDR1 LGHDT and CDR2 YNNKEL (reference sequence). The DNA for the CDR3 is TGTGCCAGCAGCCAAGACGCCCCTACGAAGTACAATGAGCAGTTCTTC. It specifies CASSQDAPTKYNEQFF.

The chain is built from TRBV18 and TRBJ1-1; D unclear. The CDR3 runs 13 residues. Deletions cut 0 bases from V and 5 bases from J, with 7 bases between. Germline values: CDR1 KGHSH, CDR2 LQKENI. The DNA for the CDR3 is TGTGCCAGCTCACCACCGGAGAGAACTGAAGCTTTCTTT. The encoded protein is CASSPPERTEAFF.

This clone has a handful of counts. This chain joins TRBV7-9 and TRBJ1-2, with D uncertain. In germline, CDR1 is SEHNR, CDR2 FQNEAQ (reference sequence). CDR3 length equals 16 residues. Trimming stripped 4 bases from V and 4 bases from J, with 19 bases between. CDR3 region: CASSSPLGPRGYGYTF. The CDR3 coding sequence is TGTGCCAGCAGCTCCCCTTTAGGTCCCCGGGGCTATGGCTACACCTTC.

The rearrangement uses TRBV11-3 and TRBJ2-5, with D perhaps matching TRBD2 (6 bases). Germline CDR1 and CDR2: SGHNT and YENEEA. The CDR3 consists of 16 residues. Trimming left V 4 bases short and J 5 bases short, with 20 bases between. CDR3 bases: TGTGCCAGCAGCTCCCGAGGGGACTCCCTGGGTGAGACCCAGTACTTC. Its translation: CASSSRGDSLGETQYF.

The chain couples TRBV5-1 to TRBJ2-3, with TRBD1 as a possible D gene (5 bases). V was shortened by 6 bases and J by 8 bases, with 16 bases between the two germline ends. Germline assignment: CDR1 SGHRS and CDR2 YFSETQ. The CDR3 covers 13 residues. CDR3 coding DNA: TGCGCCAGCACCCTAACAGGTCAAGCTACGCAGTATTTT. It codes for CASTLTGQATQYF.

This sequence joins TRBV5-6 and TRBJ1-2; 9 bases match TRBD1. With V trimmed by 3 bases and J by 7 bases, 7 bases remained unmatched. This CDR3 is 14 amino acids long. Germline assignment: CDR1 SGHDT and CDR2 YYEEEE. CDR3 loop: CASSSTQGARGYTF. The CDR3 nucleotides read TGTGCCAGCAGCTCCACACAGGGGGCGCGTGGCTACACCTTC.

V usage is TRBV18 and J usage is TRBJ2-7, with 9 bases lining up with TRBD2. Trimming at V came to 3 bases and at J to 6 bases, leaving 18 bases not matched to a gene. This CDR3 contains 18 residues. Germline V gives CDR1 KGHSH, CDR2 LQKENI. In DNA, the CDR3 is TGTGCCAGCTCACCCGGGCCGGCTAGCGGGAATTTCCTGGGCGAGCAGTACGTC. Its translation: CASSPGPASGNFLGEQYV.

This clone was found a few times. The V call is TRBV5-4, the J call TRBJ1-1, with 7 bases identical to TRBD1. Germline CDR1 reads SGHNT; CDR2 reads YYREEE (reference sequence). V shed 0 bases and J 4 bases; nucleotides not matched to a gene: 9. The CDR3 covers 16 residues. For the CDR3, the DNA is TGTGCCAGCAGCTTGGACGTAACAGGGGCAGGCACTGAAGCTTTCTTT. Protein product: CASSLDVTGAGTEAFF.

The V gene is TRBV3-1 (or the pseudogene TRBV3-2), the J gene TRBJ1-3; tentative D call: TRBD1 (5 bases). The germline V and J ends were trimmed by 2 bases and 1 base, with 9 bases remaining between them. The germline V gene has CDR1 LGHDT and CDR2 YNNKEL (reference sequence). The CDR3 contains 15 residues. CDR3 amino acids: CASSQWGDSGNTIYF. The CDR3 nucleotides read TGTGCCAGCAGCCAATGGGGGGATTCTGGAAACACCATATATTTT.

The chain couples TRBV28 to TRBJ1-2, with D unclear. The CDR3 extends over 12 amino acids. The germline gives CDR1 MDHEN, CDR2 SYDVKM. V lost 8 bases and J 2 bases, leaving 9 bases between the germline ends. In nucleotides, the CDR3 is TGTGCCAGCGTGACACGGAACTATGGCTACACCTTC. This translates into CASVTRNYGYTF.